This T cell receptor (beta chain) was recovered during a study of tumor-infiltrating lymphocytes in primary liver carcinoma. Co-extraction of both nucleic acids (RNA and DNA) used roughly 19-33 mg of unsorted bulk tissue. V lost 6 bases to trimming and J lost 2 bases, with 23 bases between them. This CDR3 contains 16 residues. Germline values: CDR1 SQVTM, CDR2 ANQGSEA. Starting from roughly 540 ng of total RNA, TCR beta cDNA was produced with a primer in the constant region. Three-round nested multiplex PCR performed with slightly modified ARM-PCR produced the TCR beta libraries. Amplification in the first two PCR rounds was performed using TRBV1-TRBV30 forward primers and a C-beta reverse primer for 10 cycles each. TCRdb recomputed calls from the multiplex PCR reads with MiXCR, one row per CDR3 protein. In the table there are tens of thousands of distinct CDR3 sequences, around 64% of which are singletons.

The source of this sequence is a middle-aged man with primary liver carcinoma and hepatitis B virus infection. Sequencing was carried out using liver tumor tissue from sampling region 2. Sample subset: tumor region T2, inferior pole. This sequence joins TRBV29-1 and TRBJ2-7; D possibly corresponds to TRBD2 (5 bases). CDR3 sequence (DNA): TGCAGCGTCATGACATCTAGGACTGGCACCCCCTACGAGCAGTACTTC. The encoded protein is CSVMTSRTGTPYEQYF.